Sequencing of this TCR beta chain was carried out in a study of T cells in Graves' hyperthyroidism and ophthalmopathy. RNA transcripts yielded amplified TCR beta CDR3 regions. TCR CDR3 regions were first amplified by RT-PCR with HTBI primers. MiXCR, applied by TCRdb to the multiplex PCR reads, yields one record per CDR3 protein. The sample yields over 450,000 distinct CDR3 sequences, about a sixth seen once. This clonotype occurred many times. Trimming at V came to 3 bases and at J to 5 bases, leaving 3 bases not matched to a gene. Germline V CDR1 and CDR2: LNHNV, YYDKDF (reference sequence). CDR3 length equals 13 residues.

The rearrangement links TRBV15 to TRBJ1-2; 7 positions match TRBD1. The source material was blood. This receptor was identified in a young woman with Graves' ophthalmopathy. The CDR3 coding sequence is TGTGCCACCAGCAGCGGGACAGTGTATGGCTACACCTTC. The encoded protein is CATSSGTVYGYTF.